One T cell receptor (beta chain) is described in this entry. Its specificity is not known. This record comes from a study of neoadjuvant anti-PD-1 for oral cavity cancer. In the study overall: Patients without progression received a fourth nivolumab dose around day 43, then surgical resection on days 50-56.

Study results and caveats: After neoadjuvant nivolumab, PBMC T cell clonality was significantly higher in non-responders than responders. With three patients per group, TCR findings need larger cohorts.

Using immunoSEQ multiplex PCR, the repertoire was profiled, and TCRdb retains in-frame clones only, with some absent. The table shows 50,000 to 65,000 clones, with more than 65% occurring only once. The ends were cut back, 7 bases at V and 7 bases at J, with 16 bases in the middle. The CDR3 consists of 13 residues. Germline V lookup: CDR1 SNHLY, CDR2 FYNNEI. Analysis of PBMCs was direct, with no culture step. This receptor was identified in a person aged 35-79 years with oral cavity squamous cell carcinoma. The specimen was PBMCs, collected before nivolumab (anti-PD-1) treatment. This chain links TRBV2 with TRBJ1-2; D gene uncertain. The CDR3 DNA reads TGTGCCAGCACCAAGGAAGACAAGGGTGGCTACACCTTC. As protein: CASTKEDKGGYTF.